The T cell receptor (beta chain) described here comes from a study of blood T cells in healthy people across ages. Primed by a sample-barcoded 5' primer and a J-beta primer mix, a second PCR proceeded for 7 to 11 cycles. A single record per CDR3 protein comes from TCRdb applying MiXCR to the 5' RACE reads. The sample includes some 780,000 distinct CDR3 sequences, just over 55% of them seen just once. Every donor gave ten milliliters of peripheral blood. The material sequenced was blood. The receptor's source is a man aged 35 to 55 in good health.

In nucleotides, the CDR3 is TGCGCCAGCAGCCCCAAAGGTCGGGGACAGCTCACAGATACGCAGTATTTT. This encodes CASSPKGRGQLTDTQYF. V and J are TRBV5-1 and TRBJ2-3; 7 bases are shared with TRBD1. The CDR3 spans 17 residues. Trimming took 4 bases from V and 2 from J; bases not matched to a gene: 13. Germline V gene data show CDR1 as SGHRS and CDR2 as YFSETQ.